This entry lists 13 T cell receptor beta chains sequenced from one sample in a study of molecular identifiers for immune sequencing clone quantification. TCRdb ran MiXCR on the PCR reads and lists one entry per CDR3 protein. The sample has approximately 680,000 distinct CDR3 sequences, 25% seen once. The source material was naive CD8+ T cells from blood, with Jurkat cell RNA spiked in. The subset is: FACS-sorted CD8+CD4-CCR7+CD45RA+ naive T cells. These receptors originate from a human donor in good health. Some libraries in this study had Jurkat cell RNA spiked in.

The table lists this clonotype with many counts. The genes are TRBV2 and TRBJ2-7; 8 bases are shared with TRBD1. V shed 3 bases, J shed 0 bases, and the junction held 4 bases outside the gene matches. The CDR3 contains 15 residues. Germline V gene sequence: CDR1 SNHLY, CDR2 FYNNEI. The CDR3 loop reads CASSEGQATSYEQYF. The CDR3 DNA reads as TGTGCCAGCAGTGAGGGACAGGCAACCTCCTACGAGCAGTACTTC.

Ten or more counts support this clonotype. The chain is built from TRBV28 and TRBJ2-3; 7 bases are shared with TRBD1. Trimming at V came to 6 bases and at J to 3 bases, leaving 9 bases not matched to a gene. Germline V gene sequence: CDR1 MDHEN, CDR2 SYDVKM. CDR3 length equals 15 residues. The CDR3 region is CASSPDRASTDTQYF. The DNA of the CDR3 is TGTGCCAGCAGCCCCGACAGGGCTAGTACAGATACGCAGTATTTT.

A note on this clonotype: The junction differs from germline at one of its ends, possibly a read error. The V call is TRBV6-5, the J call TRBJ2-5; 7 bases line up with TRBD1. The CDR3 consists of 12 residues. Germline CDR1 is MNHEY and CDR2 is SVGAGI. The CDR3 reads CAGSTPGGTQYF. CDR3 DNA sequence: TGTGCCGGCAGTACCCCAGGGGGGACCCAGTACTTC.

This rearrangement joins TRBV7-8 to TRBJ2-5, with 8 positions matching TRBD2. The J segment lost 5 bases and the V segment lost 5 bases, leaving 10 bases of the junction unmatched. The CDR3 loop spans 15 amino acids. Per germline, CDR1 SGHVS and CDR2 FQNEAQ. DNA for the CDR3: TGTGCCAGCAGCCTGGTACGGGGGGGCCGGGAGACCCAGTACTTC. It yields the protein CASSLVRGGRETQYF.

This clonotype came up a few times. The rearrangement links TRBV12-3 or TRBV12-4 to TRBJ1-5, with TRBD1 as a possible D gene (6 bases). There are 11 residues in the CDR3. The V end lost 8 bases, the J end lost 13 bases, and 15 bases lay between the germline ends. The CDR3 DNA sequence: TGTGCCAGCGCAGCAGGGGACCAACAGCATTTT. Its protein product is CASAAGDQQHF.

This clonotype was recorded many times. This chain links TRBV12-5 with TRBJ1-1; the match to TRBD1 covers 7 bases. V was pared by 5 bases and J by 0 bases, with 12 bases of the junction left unmatched. CDR1 and CDR2 from the germline V gene are LGHNT and FRNRAP. CDR3 size: 17 residues. CDR3: CASGPTGTESMNTEAFF. The CDR3 coding sequence is TGTGCTAGTGGTCCAACCGGGACAGAGAGTATGAACACTGAAGCTTTCTTT.

This clonotype appeared a few times. The chain uses TRBV4-1 and TRBJ2-1, with 10 bases lining up with TRBD2. This CDR3 is 17 amino acids long. Losses at the gene ends were 1 base for V and 5 bases for J; bases not matched to a gene: 8. Germline CDR1 reads MGHRA; CDR2 reads YSYEKL. DNA for the CDR3: TGCGCCAGCAGCCAAGGTCTAGCGGGAGTCGGGGACAATGAGCAGTTCTTC. It is translated as CASSQGLAGVGDNEQFF.

This clonotype was detected ten times or more. CDR3 sequence reads: CASSLEGTSHLFTDTQYF. As DNA, the CDR3 is TGTGCCAGCAGCTTAGAAGGGACTAGCCACCTCTTCACAGATACGCAGTATTTT. V usage is TRBV7-9 and J usage is TRBJ2-3; 9 bases match TRBD2. Per germline, CDR1 SEHNR and CDR2 FQNEAQ (reference sequence). J was trimmed by 2 bases and V by 1 base; bases with no gene match: 10. The CDR3 extends over 18 amino acids.

The sample holds a few counts of this clonotype. This chain uses TRBV6-5 with TRBJ2-1; D not certain. Germline CDR1 reads MNHEY; CDR2 reads SVGAGI. There are 12 residues in the CDR3. V was clipped by 7 bases and J by 10 bases, with 14 bases between them. DNA for the CDR3: TGTGCCAGCAACGATGGCACTTGGGAGCAGTTCTTC. Amino acids: CASNDGTWEQFF.

This clonotype was picked up one time. This rearrangement joins TRBV19 to TRBJ2-3; 13 positions match TRBD2. V was pared by 3 bases and J by 7 bases, with 4 bases of the junction left unmatched. Germline V gene sequence: CDR1 LNHDA, CDR2 SQIVND (reference sequence). The CDR3 consists of 15 residues. CDR3 coding DNA: TGTGCCAGTAGTATTGGACTAGCGGGAGTTAATACGCAGTATTTT. Amino acid sequence: CASSIGLAGVNTQYF.

The CDR3 sequence is CASSYASAAYEQYF. CDR3 nucleotide sequence: TGTGCCAGCAGTTACGCAAGCGCGGCCTACGAGCAGTACTTC. This chain uses TRBV6-2 or TRBV6-3 with TRBJ2-7; D gene unclear. Per the germline V gene, CDR1 is MNHEY and CDR2 is SVGEGT. Trimming stripped 2 bases from V and 2 bases from J, with 10 bases between. This CDR3 spans 14 amino acids.

The chain carries TRBV7-2 and TRBJ2-1; the match to TRBD2 covers 10 bases. After removal of 3 bases from V and 5 bases from J, the junction contained 10 bases not matched to a gene. This CDR3 is built from 17 residues. Per the germline V gene, CDR1 is SGHTA and CDR2 is FQGNSA. CDR3 amino acids: CASSLPVAGGHHNEQFF. The CDR3 nucleotides read TGTGCCAGCAGCTTGCCAGTAGCGGGAGGCCACCACAATGAGCAGTTCTTC.

This clonotype was recorded many times. This chain uses TRBV10-3 with TRBJ1-1, with 10 bases identical to TRBD1. The junction had 10 bases not matched to a gene; V was cut back by 0 bases and J by 3 bases. The CDR3 consists of 18 residues. Germline V gene data show CDR1 as ENHRY and CDR2 as SYGVKD. CDR3 sequence reads: CAISESGTGELGDTEAFF. The DNA of the CDR3 is TGTGCCATCAGTGAGTCGGGGACAGGGGAACTTGGAGACACTGAAGCTTTCTTT.